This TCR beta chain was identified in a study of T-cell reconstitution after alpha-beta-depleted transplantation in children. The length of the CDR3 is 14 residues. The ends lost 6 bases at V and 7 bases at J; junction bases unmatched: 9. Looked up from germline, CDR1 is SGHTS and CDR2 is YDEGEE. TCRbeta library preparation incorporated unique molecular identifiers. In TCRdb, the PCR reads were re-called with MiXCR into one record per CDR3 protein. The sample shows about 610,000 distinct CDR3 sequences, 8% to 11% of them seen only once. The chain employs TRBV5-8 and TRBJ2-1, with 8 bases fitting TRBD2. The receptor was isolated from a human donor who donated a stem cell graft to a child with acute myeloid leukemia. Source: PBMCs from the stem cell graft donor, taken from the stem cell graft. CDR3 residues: CASTLPGLVNEQFF. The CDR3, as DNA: TGTGCCAGCACTTTACCGGGACTAGTGAATGAGCAGTTCTTC.